The 11 T cell receptor beta chains below come from one sample, sequenced in a study of blood T cell repertoires in COVID-19. TCRdb keeps only in-frame clones here, not all; method: immunoSEQ multiplex PCR. The table shows some 380,000 clones, with over 75% occurring only once. The sample was PBMCs or T cells enriched from blood (not recorded which). All receptors derive from a woman in her thirties or forties with acute COVID-19.

This clone was detected once. The rearrangement links TRBV3-1 (or the pseudogene TRBV3-2) to TRBJ2-1; D is undetermined. CDR3 length: 13 amino acids. Trimming left V 0 bases short and J 6 bases short, with 6 bases between. Germline values: CDR1 LGHDT, CDR2 YNNKEL (reference sequence). The CDR3 bases are TGTGCCAGCAGCCAAGATTCAGTCAATGAGCAGTTCTTC. Translated, it gives CASSQDSVNEQFF.

A single count supports this clone. The rearrangement links TRBV5-8 to TRBJ1-2; D gene unclear. This CDR3 region has 15 residues. Per germline, CDR1 SGHTS and CDR2 YDEGEE. Trimming shortened V by 4 bases and J by 0 bases, and 13 bases separated the two germline ends. The CDR3 DNA follows: TGTGCCAGCAGCCGAAGGTTCGGGGCTAACTATGGCTACACCTTC. Protein product: CASSRRFGANYGYTF.

This chain uses TRBV3-1 (or the pseudogene TRBV3-2) with TRBJ1-1; perhaps TRBD1 as D (5 bases). The V gene lost 3 bases and the J gene lost 1 base, with 12 bases spanning the gap. This CDR3 spans 15 amino acids. In germline, CDR1 is LGHDT, CDR2 YNNKEL (reference sequence). The chain's CDR3 is CASSQLGGGNTEAFF. The CDR3 DNA is TGTGCCAGCAGCCAGCTTGGGGGAGGGAACACTGAAGCTTTCTTT.

With respect to this clone: This same CDR3 is encoded by further DNA sequences in the sample. V is TRBV12-3 or TRBV12-4 and J is TRBJ1-2; TRBD1 matches 7 bases. The CDR3 sequence is 11 residues long. The junction had 1 base not matched to a gene; V was cut back by 4 bases and J by 8 bases. CDR3 sequence reads: CASSYRGGYTF. The CDR3 coding sequence is TGTGCCAGCAGTTACAGGGGCGGCTACACCTTC.

This sequence joins TRBV30 and TRBJ1-3; tentatively, D is TRBD1 (5 bases). This CDR3 comprises 14 residues. V shed 5 bases and J shed 6 bases, with 17 bases lying between them. The germline CDR1 and CDR2 sequences are GTSNPN and SVGIG (reference sequence). CDR3 in DNA: TGTGCCTGGGCCAAGGGAGGGACGGAAAACACCATATATTTT. Its protein product is CAWAKGGTENTIYF.

This clone occurred once. The chain has TRBV5-4 and TRBJ2-2; 14 bases are shared with TRBD2. The CDR3 runs 17 residues. Looked up from germline, CDR1 is SGHNT and CDR2 is YYREEE (reference sequence). With 0 bases clipped from V and 5 bases from J, the junction kept 3 bases outside the gene matches. The CDR3 reads CASSLGLAGGRTGELFF. The CDR3 nucleotides are TGTGCCAGCAGCTTGGGACTAGCGGGGGGGAGGACCGGGGAGCTGTTTTTT.

The chain has TRBV29-1 and TRBJ2-7; D may be TRBD1 (6 bases). Deletions cut 0 bases from V and 6 bases from J, with 18 bases between. CDR3 size: 15 residues. CDR1 and CDR2 from the germline V gene are SQVTM and ANQGSEA. The CDR3 bases are TGCAGCGTTGAAGATCTTTTGACGGGACACGGCGAGCAGTACTTC. It codes for CSVEDLLTGHGEQYF.

The chain employs TRBV11-2 and TRBJ1-2, with D perhaps TRBD1 (5 bases). The CDR3 extends over 15 amino acids. The V gene's germline CDR1 is SGHAT and CDR2 FQNNGV. Between the trimmed V and J ends, which lost 4 bases and 6 bases, there was a span of 18 bases. The CDR3 region has the DNA TGTGCCAGCAGCTCGATCCCCGGGACTACGCATGGCTACACCTTC. It specifies CASSSIPGTTHGYTF.

This chain links TRBV5-1 with TRBJ1-1; perhaps TRBD1 as D (5 bases). V lost 2 bases and J lost 1, with 12 bases in between. The CDR3 has 15 residues. Germline CDR1 reads SGHRS; CDR2 reads YFSETQ. In nucleotides, the CDR3 is TGCGCCAGCAGCTTCCCCCCGGGGGGGAACACTGAAGCTTTCTTT. Its translation: CASSFPPGGNTEAFF. Combining the CDR3 with reference TRBV5-1 and TRBJ1-1 gives the whole variable domain KAGVTQTPRYLIKTRGQQVTLSCSPISGHRSVSWYQQTPGQGLQFLFEYFSETQRNKGNFPGRFSGRQFSNSRSEMNVSTLELGDSALYLCASSFPPGGNTEAFFGQGTRLTVV.

A word on this clone: This same CDR3 is encoded by further DNA sequences in the sample. The CDR3 DNA follows: TGTGCCAGCAGTCCGACAGGGGGCGGTGGCTACACCTTC. This translates into CASSPTGGGGYTF. The J gene is TRBJ1-2, the V gene TRBV6-5; TRBD1 agrees at 10 bases. The trim removed 5 bases at V and 7 bases at J, leaving 4 bases unmatched. This CDR3 comprises 13 residues. Germline loops: CDR1 MNHEY, CDR2 SVGAGI.

This clone was seen ten or more times. Other DNA sequences in this specimen translate into the identical CDR3. The J gene is TRBJ2-1, the V gene TRBV5-1, with 7 bases aligning to TRBD1. CDR1 is SGHRS, CDR2 YFSETQ, per germline. The trim removed 1 base at V and 6 bases at J, leaving 7 bases unmatched. The CDR3 has 15 residues. The CDR3 DNA follows: TGCGCCAGCAGCTTGCGACAGGGTAAGGGCAATGAGCAGTTCTTC. Amino acid sequence: CASSLRQGKGNEQFF.